This TCR beta chain appears in the sequencing data of a study of T cells expressing NK-cell markers. In the study overall: Seropositivity for HCMV was found in seven of the eight sequenced donors, with one seronegative.

Study-wide results and limits: In more than five donors, dominant CD3+CD56+NKG2C+ clones formed roughly 1.0-8% of CD8+ cells. Once again these clonotypes came out on top in the CD3+CD56-NKG2C+ fraction of several donors.

The authors made TCR beta cDNA libraries by 5'RACE template switching. This switching added a universal primer site and UMIs. Following a re-call of the 5' RACE reads, TCRdb has one entry per CDR3 protein and lacks DNA. This table lists over 350,000 distinct CDR3 sequences. Worth noting for this clonotype: Its antigen is as yet unknown.

Germline-derived CDR1 and CDR2 are SNHLY and FYNNEI. The CDR3 loop spans 13 amino acids. The V call is TRBV2, the J call TRBJ1-4. Sequenced input: blood T cells: a sorted CD56 or NKG2C T cell subset, CD4+ or CD8+ T cells, or bulk PBMC T cells (not recorded which). The sequence was obtained from a woman in her forties or fifties in good health. CDR3 sequence reads: CASSEWRNEKLFF.